The 31 T cell receptor beta chains presented below share a single source sample, sequenced in a study of shared T cell receptors in the human thymus. Generated by immunoSEQ multiplex PCR, the TCRdb table keeps only in-frame clones and is missing some. The sample holds some 640,000 clones, around 87% seen once. Another study also made use of these data, one on human thymus T cells.

The sample taken for sequencing was thymocytes. Receptors originate from a boy under two years old with a congenital heart defect.

This chain uses TRBV10-3 with TRBJ2-7; D call uncertain. Trimming removed 2 bases at V and 1 base at J, with 9 bases between. The V gene's germline CDR1 is ENHRY and CDR2 SYGVKD. The CDR3 length is 14 residues. The CDR3 region is CAISEVASSYEQYF. Here the CDR3 DNA reads TGTGCCATCAGTGAGGTGGCCAGTTCCTACGAGCAGTACTTC.

Here the CDR3 reads CAISERHRGRATEAFF. The CDR3 region has the DNA TGTGCCATCAGCGAACGACACAGGGGGCGAGCCACTGAAGCTTTCTTT. This chain links TRBV10-3 with TRBJ1-1, with 9 bases fitting TRBD1. J was trimmed by 4 bases and V by 6 bases; bases with no gene match: 12. CDR3 length: 16 amino acids. Germline CDR1 ENHRY, CDR2 SYGVKD.

This clone has only one observation. The chain carries TRBV28 and TRBJ1-1; TRBD1 might be the D (5 bases). CDR1 is MDHEN and CDR2 is SYDVKM in the germline V gene. This CDR3 has 17 residues. Trimming took off 3 bases at V and 3 bases at J, with 20 bases between the two ends. Here the CDR3 reads CASSFGLAGVWDTEAFF. In DNA, the CDR3 is TGTGCCAGCAGTTTCGGTCTTGCGGGGGTATGGGACACTGAAGCTTTCTTT. Filled out from reference TRBV28 and TRBJ1-1, the complete variable domain reads DVKVTQSSRYLVKRTGEKVFLECVQDMDHENMFWYRQDPGLGLRLIYFSYDVKMKEKGDIPEGYSVSREKKERFSLILESASTNQTSMYLCASSFGLAGVWDTEAFFGQGTRLTVV.

The CDR3 here is CAWRASSYEQYF. The CDR3 nucleotides read TGTGCCTGGAGGGCCTCCTCCTACGAGCAGTACTTC. This sequence joins TRBV30 and TRBJ2-7; the D is unclear. V lost 3 bases and J 0 bases, leaving 6 bases between the germline ends. This CDR3 contains 12 residues. The germline CDR1 and CDR2 sequences are GTSNPN and SVGIG (reference sequence).

The V call is TRBV4-3, the J call TRBJ2-5, with D maybe TRBD2 (6 bases). The CDR3 contains 15 residues. Trimming took 0 bases from V and 2 from J, leaving 10 bases between them. CDR1 is LGHNA and CDR2 is YSLEER in the germline V gene. The CDR3: CASSQDPGLQETQYF. CDR3 bases: TGCGCCAGCAGCCAAGATCCGGGACTTCAAGAGACCCAGTACTTC.

CDR3 loop: CASSYRGGNQPQHF. CDR3 nucleotides: TGTGCCAGCAGTTACCGCGGAGGGAATCAGCCCCAGCATTTT. The chain employs TRBV6-5 and TRBJ1-5; D not resolved. Per germline, CDR1 MNHEY and CDR2 SVGAGI. This CDR3 has 14 amino acids. V lost 2 bases, J lost 4 bases, and 9 bases lay in between.

The chain is built from TRBV28 and TRBJ2-3, with 8 bases aligning to TRBD2. CDR1 is MDHEN and CDR2 is SYDVKM in the germline V gene. With 3 bases clipped from V and 0 bases from J, the junction kept 2 bases outside the gene matches. The CDR3 totals 15 residues. The CDR3 here is CASSFLAGSTDTQYF. In nucleotides, the CDR3 is TGTGCCAGCAGTTTTCTAGCGGGTAGCACAGATACGCAGTATTTT. The full variable domain, with the rest looked up from reference TRBV28 and TRBJ2-3, is DVKVTQSSRYLVKRTGEKVFLECVQDMDHENMFWYRQDPGLGLRLIYFSYDVKMKEKGDIPEGYSVSREKKERFSLILESASTNQTSMYLCASSFLAGSTDTQYFGPGTRLTVL.

The chain is built from TRBV6-5 and TRBJ2-7, with a tentative D call TRBD1 (5 bases). V was pared by 2 bases and J by 3 bases, with 11 bases between. CDR1 and CDR2 from the germline V gene are MNHEY and SVGAGI. The CDR3 extends over 14 amino acids. CDR3 protein: CASSYHRSDYEQYF. As DNA, the CDR3 is TGTGCCAGCAGTTACCACAGGAGCGACTACGAGCAGTACTTC.

The chain employs TRBV19 and TRBJ1-2; D is unclear. The CDR3 runs to 12 residues. The ends were cut back, 6 bases at V and 8 bases at J, with 13 bases in the middle. The germline V gene has CDR1 LNHDA and CDR2 SQIVND (reference sequence). CDR3 nucleotide sequence: TGTGCCAGTAGAACGGGGAACGAGGGCTACACCTTC. Protein sequence: CASRTGNEGYTF.

The V gene is TRBV19, the J gene TRBJ2-5; 8 nucleotides align to TRBD1. Germline trimming cut 1 base from V and 3 bases from J; bases unmatched to any gene: 4. The CDR3 has 15 residues. Germline V lookup: CDR1 LNHDA, CDR2 SQIVND (reference sequence). CDR3 coding DNA: TGTGCCAGTAGTATAGGAGGACAGGGCGAAGAGACCCAGTACTTC. This encodes CASSIGGQGEETQYF.

V usage is TRBV11-2 and J usage is TRBJ2-1; TRBD1 agrees at 7 bases. CDR3 size: 16 residues. The germline gives CDR1 SGHAT, CDR2 FQNNGV. V lost 5 bases and J lost 8; bases outside the gene matches: 15. CDR3 DNA: TGTGCCAGCAGCCTTCATGAAGAGGGGGCCGGGGATGAGCAGTTCTTC. Translation gives CASSLHEEGAGDEQFF.

This clone was observed a single time. The same CDR3 can be traced to other DNA sequences in this sample. The J gene is TRBJ2-5, the V gene TRBV5-1; no firm D call. Germline assignment: CDR1 SGHRS and CDR2 YFSETQ. The CDR3 covers 11 residues. V was trimmed by 4 bases and J by 2 bases, leaving 3 bases between them. The CDR3 bases are TGCGCCAGCAGCCTTCAAGAGACCCAGTACTTC. Protein: CASSLQETQYF.

The gene calls are TRBV28 and TRBJ2-1; possible D gene TRBD1, 6 bases. Looked up from germline, CDR1 is MDHEN and CDR2 is SYDVKM. V lost 6 bases and J 8 bases, leaving 14 bases between the germline ends. This CDR3 has 13 residues. Written as DNA, the CDR3 is TGTGCCAGCAGCTCCCCGGACAGCCATGAGCAGTTCTTC. It specifies CASSSPDSHEQFF. The full variable domain, rest sourced from reference TRBV28 and TRBJ2-1, is DVKVTQSSRYLVKRTGEKVFLECVQDMDHENMFWYRQDPGLGLRLIYFSYDVKMKEKGDIPEGYSVSREKKERFSLILESASTNQTSMYLCASSSPDSHEQFFGPGTRLTVL.

The chain links TRBV10-2 to TRBJ2-3, with 9 bases that match TRBD2. The CDR3 runs 19 residues. CDR1 and CDR2 from the germline V gene are WSHSY and SAAADI. V shed 1 base, J shed 0 bases, and the junction held 11 bases outside the gene matches. In DNA form, the CDR3 reads TGCGCCAGCAGTGAGTTGGTAGCGGGGGAGTCCACTAGCACAGATACGCAGTATTTT. Translated, it gives CASSELVAGESTSTDTQYF.

The chain links TRBV6-4 to TRBJ2-3; TRBD2 matches at 14 bases. Trimming removed 6 bases from V and 4 bases from J; junction bases left unmatched: 12. This CDR3 spans 18 amino acids. Germline CDR1 is MRHNA and CDR2 is SNTAGT. For the CDR3, the DNA is TGTGCCAGCAGCCAGGTCGGGACTAGCGGGAGTGTCCCAGATACGCAGTATTTT. It encodes CASSQVGTSGSVPDTQYF.

The rearrangement uses TRBV4-1 and TRBJ1-2, with TRBD1 matching 7 bases. Trimming took 0 bases from V and 3 from J; bases not matched to a gene: 10. The CDR3 runs to 17 residues. Germline V gene lookup returns CDR1 MGHRA and CDR2 YSYEKL. Here the CDR3 reads CASSQDQRGRPDYGYTF. In DNA, the CDR3 is TGCGCCAGCAGCCAAGATCAGAGGGGGCGTCCGGACTATGGCTACACCTTC.

V gene TRBV5-1 combines with J gene TRBJ1-2; 7 bases agree with TRBD1. The CDR3 is 13 amino acids. V trimming: 3 bases; J trimming: 5 bases; junction bases outside the gene matches: 4. Germline CDR1 and CDR2: SGHRS and YFSETQ. CDR3 DNA: TGCGCCAGCAGCTCACTCAGGGGGTATGGCTACACCTTC. Its translation is CASSSLRGYGYTF.

This sequence joins TRBV18 and TRBJ2-2; 11 bases align to TRBD1. Losses at the gene ends were 6 bases for V and 6 bases for J; bases not matched to a gene: 9. Germline CDR1 and CDR2: KGHSH and LQKENI. The CDR3 runs to 16 residues. Here the CDR3 reads CASSTRGTGGPGELFF. For the CDR3, the DNA is TGTGCCAGCTCCACCAGAGGGACAGGGGGTCCCGGGGAGCTGTTTTTT.

CDR3 in DNA: TGTGCCAGCAGTTTATCGTTCCAGGGGGTAGGTTCCTACGAGCAGTACTTC. Translated: CASSLSFQGVGSYEQYF. V gene TRBV27 combines with J gene TRBJ2-7; TRBD1 agrees at 7 bases. The CDR3 consists of 17 residues. Per germline, CDR1 MNHEY and CDR2 SMNVEV (reference sequence). V lost 0 bases and J lost 1; bases outside the gene matches: 9.

This clone was recorded a few times. The chain joins TRBV19 to TRBJ2-3; 13 bases are shared with TRBD2. The CDR3 is 16 residues long. Germline V gives CDR1 LNHDA, CDR2 SQIVND (reference sequence). J was trimmed by 2 bases and V by 4 bases; bases with no gene match: 3. CDR3 sequence (DNA): TGTGCCAGTAGTAAGGGACTAGCGGGATCCACAGATACGCAGTATTTT. Its protein product is CASSKGLAGSTDTQYF.

V usage is TRBV9 and J usage is TRBJ2-5; D is unresolved. The V end was cut by 0 bases, the J end by 5 bases, with 11 bases between. This CDR3 comprises 14 residues. Germline loops: CDR1 SGDLS, CDR2 YYNGEE. The CDR3 DNA is TGTGCCAGCAGCGTAGGTGGTCCTAAGGAGACCCAGTACTTC. The encoded protein is CASSVGGPKETQYF.

This chain joins TRBV5-8 and TRBJ2-7, with 8 bases that match TRBD1. CDR1 SGHTS and CDR2 YDEGEE come from the germline V gene. V shed 2 bases and J 1 base; nucleotides not matched to a gene: 8. The CDR3 covers 16 residues. The CDR3 is CASSLLDGQGSYEQYF. The DNA for the CDR3 is TGTGCCAGCAGCTTATTAGATGGACAGGGTTCCTACGAGCAGTACTTC.

The chain joins TRBV5-8 to TRBJ1-2; the D gene is possibly TRBD1 (6 bases). This CDR3 is built from 14 residues. V was shortened by 4 bases and J by 5 bases, with 15 bases between the two germline ends. The germline CDR1 and CDR2 sequences are SGHTS and YDEGEE. CDR3 amino acids: CASSADRNLYGYTF. The DNA for the CDR3 is TGTGCCAGCAGCGCCGACAGGAACCTTTATGGCTACACCTTC.

The V and J genes are TRBV5-4 and TRBJ2-1, with a possible D match to TRBD1 (6 bases). The CDR3 runs to 15 residues. Germline CDR1 SGHNT, CDR2 YYREEE (reference sequence). Trimming removed 4 bases at V and 7 bases at J, with 18 bases between. Here the CDR3 DNA reads TGTGCCAGCAGCCGAAAATATACAGGGCCAAATGAGCAGTTCTTC. This codes for CASSRKYTGPNEQFF.

The gene calls are TRBV5-6 and TRBJ1-4, with a weak D call TRBD1 (6 bases). Germline-derived CDR1 and CDR2 are SGHDT and YYEEEE. CDR3 length equals 15 residues. V shed 4 bases and J shed 5 bases, with 15 bases lying between them. The CDR3 loop reads CASSPWGPPNEKLFF. CDR3 coding DNA: TGTGCCAGCAGCCCATGGGGGCCACCCAATGAAAAACTGTTTTTT. Based on the CDR3 plus reference TRBV5-6 and TRBJ1-4, the full variable domain is DAGVTQSPTHLIKTRGQQVTLRCSPKSGHDTVSWYQQALGQGPQFIFQYYEEEERQRGNFPDRFSGHQFPNYSSELNVNALLLGDSALYLCASSPWGPPNEKLFFGSGTQLSVL.

This clone was picked up a small number of times. The rearrangement links TRBV5-1 to TRBJ2-1; a weak D match, TRBD1 (6 bases). Trimming took off 2 bases at V and 4 bases at J, with 22 bases between the two ends. The CDR3 has 18 amino acids. Germline CDR1 is SGHRS and CDR2 is YFSETQ. CDR3 sequence (DNA): TGCGCCAGCAGCTTAGTGACAGGAGGACCGCAGGTATACAATGAGCAGTTCTTC. This gives the protein CASSLVTGGPQVYNEQFF.

This rearrangement joins TRBV5-1 to TRBJ1-1; maybe TRBD1 (5 bases). Germline assignment: CDR1 SGHRS and CDR2 YFSETQ. The CDR3 runs 23 residues. The ends were cut back, 1 base at V and 1 base at J, with 35 bases in the middle. In DNA, the CDR3 is TGCGCCAGCAGCTTGACATGGCACTTCCGACTCGGCGGGACCCCACTCAGGAACACTGAAGCTTTCTTT. It is translated as CASSLTWHFRLGGTPLRNTEAFF.

The chain combines TRBV12-5 with TRBJ1-1; D not resolved. The CDR3 is made up of 14 amino acids. Germline V gene sequence: CDR1 LGHNT, CDR2 FRNRAP. Trimming took 1 base from V and 6 from J, leaving 12 bases between them. CDR3 sequence: CASGLDPGSAEAFF. The DNA for the CDR3 is TGTGCTAGTGGTTTGGACCCGGGGAGCGCTGAAGCTTTCTTT. Using reference TRBV12-5 and TRBJ1-1 for the parts outside the CDR3, the full variable domain is DARVTQTPRHKVTEMGQEVTMRCQPILGHNTVFWYRQTMMQGLELLAYFRNRAPLDDSGMPKDRFSAEMPDATLATLKIQPSEPRDSAVYFCASGLDPGSAEAFFGQGTRLTVV.

The chain links TRBV30 to TRBJ2-6; TRBD1 matches at 7 bases. V shed 4 bases, J shed 2 bases, and the junction held 5 bases outside the gene matches. From germline, CDR1 is GTSNPN and CDR2 SVGIG (reference sequence). This CDR3 is built from 15 residues. The CDR3 region is CAWIHGQAGANVLTF. The CDR3 region has the DNA TGTGCCTGGATCCACGGACAGGCTGGGGCCAACGTCCTGACTTTC.

The V call is TRBV25-1, the J call TRBJ2-5; the match to TRBD2 covers 12 bases. The CDR3 runs to 16 residues. V lost 3 bases and J lost 2; bases outside the gene matches: 4. The germline V gene encodes CDR1 MGHDK and CDR2 SYGVNS. The CDR3 nucleotides are TGTGCCAGCAGTGAGCCTAGCGGGGGGGTACAAGAGACCCAGTACTTC. This gives the protein CASSEPSGGVQETQYF.

The chain links TRBV7-9 to TRBJ2-7; D is possibly TRBD1 (5 bases). Per germline, CDR1 SEHNR and CDR2 FQNEAQ (reference sequence). The CDR3 is 15 amino acids. V was trimmed by 3 bases and J by 4 bases, leaving 16 bases between them. Here the CDR3 reads CASSFSSRDCYEQYF. CDR3 nucleotide sequence: TGTGCCAGCAGCTTCTCCAGCAGGGATTGTTACGAGCAGTACTTC.